The present T cell receptor beta chain was sequenced within a study of OX40 agonist ivuxolimab in advanced cancers. For the wider study: Ivuxolimab, which targeted the costimulatory receptor OX40 (CD134), was an agonistic, fully human IgG2 monoclonal antibody. Intravenous ivuxolimab was administered to patients every 2 weeks at six dose levels: 0.01, 0.1, 0.3, 1.5, 3 and 10 mg/kg. Among the roughly 50 dose-escalation patients, approximately 20 had hepatocellular carcinoma, approximately 15 melanoma, 9 renal cell carcinoma and 9 head and neck cancer. A male proportion of roughly 80% and a mean age of approximately 55 years, ranging from about 23 to 90, were recorded for the dose-escalation cohort. Prior anti-PD-1, anti-PD-L1 or anti-CTLA-4 therapy was permitted, and about two fifths of dose-escalation patients had received checkpoint inhibitors. Partial responses were achieved by three dose-escalation patients, of whom one had hepatocellular carcinoma and two had cutaneous melanoma. The purpose of peripheral TCRbeta sequencing was to test whether ivuxolimab changed TCR sequence diversity and led to clonal T-cell expansion. The paper covers the monotherapy dose-escalation part of the phase I ivuxolimab trial, which included N ≈ 57 patients. What the authors observed across the whole study: On average, CD8+ T cells showed more expanded clones than CD4+ T cells after ivuxolimab. Low levels of normalized T-cell clonal expansion were also shown by some nonresponding patients. Partial responders in the 0.1-3.0 mg/kg groups had among the lowest normalized peripheral clonal expansion, especially among CD8+ T cells. At doses from 0.1 to 3.0 mg/kg, clonal expansion was seen in both CD4+ and CD8+ blood T cells between baseline and week 6. Which antigens the clonally expanded peripheral T cells were specific for was not determined.

To sequence the TCRbeta CDR3 region, genomic DNA was isolated from the sorted cells. The immunoSEQ Assay was used to sequence the TCRbeta CDR3 regions. In TCRdb, the immuneACCESS table is reduced to in-frame sequences with V and J assigned. These tables do not hold every clone; where another copy was compared, an unresolved V gene accounts for under half, and the others remain unexplained. A total of around 60,000 clones appear in this sample, around 91% of them only once. The ten largest clones add up to 15% to 20% of the sample. The trial excluded patients who had a history of autoimmune disease or were on systemic immunosuppression. In every dose cohort, peripheral blood was drawn for TCR sequencing at baseline, cycle 4 day 1, and cycle 7 day 1. Samples came from an open-label, multicenter, first-in-human phase I dose-escalation trial of ivuxolimab. Adults with locally advanced or metastatic head and neck squamous cell, hepatocellular, melanoma or renal cell carcinoma were enrolled in the trial. Before TCR sequencing, CD4+ T cells and CD8+ T cells from peripheral blood were sorted into separate populations.

As for this clone: The clone's antigen remains unknown. No base quality information exists; no much larger clone differs at one position.

The CDR3 covers 14 residues, taking in both the cysteine and the phenylalanine. Only CDR3 DNA remains: 42 bases, in frame from the first base. The CDR1 and CDR2 encoded by the germline V gene are SGHVS and FQNEAQ. After removal of 6 bases from V and 3 bases from J, the junction retains 6 bases not matched to a gene. The source was CD4+ or CD8+ T cells sorted from blood, collected in a trial of the OX40 agonist ivuxolimab. This chain is built from TRBV7-8 and TRBJ2-7; 9 central nucleotides agree with TRBD1. The TCR comes from an adult with an advanced solid tumor such as melanoma, head and neck, liver or kidney cancer. The DNA sequence is as follows: TGTGCCAGCAGTCCGGACAGGGGCGGCTACGAGCAGTACTTC. Translation gives CASSPDRGGYEQYF.